These 8 T cell receptor beta chains were sequenced from one sample in a study of cytomegalovirus exposure and HLA in healthy donors. PCR amplification relied on 60 Vbeta primers (plus 13 Jbeta primers). Sequencing was performed with immunoSEQ multiplex PCR; in TCRdb, only in-frame clones are kept and a portion is missing. Among about 60,000 clones listed, around three quarters were seen once. The sequenced sample was PBMCs. The receptors come from a woman aged 40 to 55 in good health and CMV-seropositive.

The rearrangement uses TRBV19 and TRBJ1-6, with 9 nucleotides matching TRBD1. CDR3 size: 17 residues. Trimming cost V 4 bases and J 11 bases; bases outside gene matches: 15. Germline V gives CDR1 LNHDA, CDR2 SQIVND (reference sequence). DNA of the CDR3: TGTGCCAGTAGTACGAGGGGTAAGGGACAGGGAACAACACCCCTCCACTTT. This encodes CASSTRGKGQGTTPLHF.

The CDR3: CASSRSSTTYNEQFF. CDR3 DNA sequence: TGTGCCAGCAGCCGCTCTTCTACTACCTACAATGAGCAGTTCTTC. The rearrangement joins TRBV5-8 to TRBJ2-1; no firm D call. The CDR3 extends over 15 amino acids. V was clipped by 4 bases and J by 2 bases, with 13 bases between them. Germline V gene data show CDR1 as SGHTS and CDR2 as YDEGEE.

This sequence joins TRBV9 and TRBJ1-1; D perhaps matches TRBD1 (5 bases). There are 16 residues in the CDR3. V was shortened by 4 bases and J by 0 bases, with 16 bases between the two germline ends. Looked up from germline, CDR1 is SGDLS and CDR2 is YYNGEE. CDR3 loop: CASSPAGRGMNTEAFF. The CDR3 DNA reads as TGTGCCAGCAGCCCCGCGGGGAGGGGTATGAACACTGAAGCTTTCTTT.

The chain links TRBV27 to TRBJ1-1, with D unresolved. V lost 6 bases to trimming and J lost 0 bases, with 8 bases between them. The CDR3 consists of 13 residues. CDR1 MNHEY and CDR2 SMNVEV come from the germline V gene (reference sequence). The CDR3 sequence is CASSRMMNTEAFF. CDR3 bases: TGTGCCAGCAGCAGAATGATGAACACTGAAGCTTTCTTT.

In its sample, this clone was seen a few times. This chain connects TRBV27 to TRBJ1-5; D remains unclear. From germline, CDR1 is MNHEY and CDR2 SMNVEV (reference sequence). CDR3 size: 14 residues. V lost 6 bases and J lost 6, with 15 bases in between. The CDR3 DNA reads as TGTGCCAGCAGCTCCCCGGAGGCTACTCAGCCCCAGCATTTT. Amino acid sequence: CASSSPEATQPQHF.

The V and J genes are TRBV18 and TRBJ2-5; possibly TRBD1 for D (7 bases). The CDR3 sequence is 15 residues long. The V gene lost 6 bases and the J gene lost 5 bases, with 19 bases spanning the gap. Looked up from germline, CDR1 is KGHSH and CDR2 is LQKENI. DNA of the CDR3: TGTGCCAGCTCTCCCGGGACAGACGGAGGGGAGACCCAGTACTTC. It is translated as CASSPGTDGGETQYF.

V gene TRBV5-4 combines with J gene TRBJ1-2; D is ambiguous. V was cut by 0 bases and J by 6 bases, with 9 bases left in between. CDR3 length: 13 amino acids. Germline loops: CDR1 SGHNT, CDR2 YYREEE (reference sequence). CDR3 in amino acids: CASSLAPGNGYTF. CDR3 nucleotide sequence: TGTGCCAGCAGCTTGGCACCCGGGAATGGCTACACCTTC.

This chain joins TRBV4-2 and TRBJ1-4, with no clear D. CDR3 length: 13 amino acids. CDR1 and CDR2 from the germline V gene are LGHNA and YNFKEQ. The V end lost 0 bases, the J end lost 15 bases, and 14 bases lay between the germline ends. CDR3 residues: CASSQDGESPVFF. The CDR3 nucleotides read TGTGCCAGCAGCCAAGATGGAGAGTCGCCCGTGTTTTTT.